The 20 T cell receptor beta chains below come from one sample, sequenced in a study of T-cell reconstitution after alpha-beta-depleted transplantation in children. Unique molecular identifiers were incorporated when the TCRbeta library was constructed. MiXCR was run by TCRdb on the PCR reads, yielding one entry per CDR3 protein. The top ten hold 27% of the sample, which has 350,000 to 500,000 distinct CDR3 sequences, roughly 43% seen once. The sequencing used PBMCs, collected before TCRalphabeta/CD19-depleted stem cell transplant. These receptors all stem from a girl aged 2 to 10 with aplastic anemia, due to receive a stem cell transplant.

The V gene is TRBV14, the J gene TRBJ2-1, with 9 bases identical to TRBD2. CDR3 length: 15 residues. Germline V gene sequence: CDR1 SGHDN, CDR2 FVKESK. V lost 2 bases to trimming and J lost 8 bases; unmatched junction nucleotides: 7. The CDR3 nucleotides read TGTGCCAGCAGCCAAAAGAGCGGGAGGAGTGATGAGCAGTTCTTC. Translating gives CASSQKSGRSDEQFF.

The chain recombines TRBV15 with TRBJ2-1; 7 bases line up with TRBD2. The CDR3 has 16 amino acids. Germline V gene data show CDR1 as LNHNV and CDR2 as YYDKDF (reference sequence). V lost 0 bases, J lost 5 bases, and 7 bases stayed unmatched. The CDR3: CATSREEVAGDNEQFF. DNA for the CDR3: TGTGCCACCAGCAGAGAGGAGGTAGCGGGCGACAATGAGCAGTTCTTC.

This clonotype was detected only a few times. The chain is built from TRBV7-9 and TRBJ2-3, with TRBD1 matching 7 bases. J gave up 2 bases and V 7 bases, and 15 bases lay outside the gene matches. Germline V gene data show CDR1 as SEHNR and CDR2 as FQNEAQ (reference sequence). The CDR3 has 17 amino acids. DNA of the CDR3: TGTGCCAGCATCGCCCCTACAGGGGAATGGGCCACAGATACGCAGTATTTT. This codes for CASIAPTGEWATDTQYF.

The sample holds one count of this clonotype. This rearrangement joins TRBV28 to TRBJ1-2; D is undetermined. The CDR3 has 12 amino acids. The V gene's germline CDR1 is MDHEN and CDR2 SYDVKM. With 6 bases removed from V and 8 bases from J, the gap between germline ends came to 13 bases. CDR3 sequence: CASSEDLGGYTF. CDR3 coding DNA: TGTGCCAGCAGCGAGGACCTGGGCGGCTACACCTTC.

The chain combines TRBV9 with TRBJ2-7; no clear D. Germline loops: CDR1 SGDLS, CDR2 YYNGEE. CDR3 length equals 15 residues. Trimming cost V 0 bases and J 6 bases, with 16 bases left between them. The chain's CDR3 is CASSVESSRPSEQYF. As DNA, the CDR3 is TGTGCCAGCAGCGTAGAAAGTAGTAGACCTTCCGAGCAGTACTTC.

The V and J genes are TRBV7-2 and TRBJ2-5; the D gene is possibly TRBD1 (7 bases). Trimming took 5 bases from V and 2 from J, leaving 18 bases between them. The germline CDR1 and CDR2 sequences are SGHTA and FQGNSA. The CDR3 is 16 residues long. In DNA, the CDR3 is TGTGCCAGCAGCACCCCGGGGGACAGCAGACAAGAGACCCAGTACTTC. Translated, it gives CASSTPGDSRQETQYF.

DNA for the CDR3: TGTGCCAGCTCCTACAGAAGCTCCTACAATGAGCAGTTCTTC. Translated, it gives CASSYRSSYNEQFF. The V call is TRBV12-3 or TRBV12-4, the J call TRBJ2-1; D is ambiguous. V shed 8 bases and J shed 0 bases, with 11 bases lying between them. CDR3 length equals 14 residues.

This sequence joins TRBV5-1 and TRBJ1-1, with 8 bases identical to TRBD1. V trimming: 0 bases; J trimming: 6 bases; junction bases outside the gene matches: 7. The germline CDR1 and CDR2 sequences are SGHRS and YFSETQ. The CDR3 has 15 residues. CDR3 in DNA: TGCGCCAGCAGCTTGGGTCGACAGGGGAGGGCTGAAGCTTTCTTT. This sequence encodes CASSLGRQGRAEAFF. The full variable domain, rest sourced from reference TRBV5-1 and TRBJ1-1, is KAGVTQTPRYLIKTRGQQVTLSCSPISGHRSVSWYQQTPGQGLQFLFEYFSETQRNKGNFPGRFSGRQFSNSRSEMNVSTLELGDSALYLCASSLGRQGRAEAFFGQGTRLTVV.

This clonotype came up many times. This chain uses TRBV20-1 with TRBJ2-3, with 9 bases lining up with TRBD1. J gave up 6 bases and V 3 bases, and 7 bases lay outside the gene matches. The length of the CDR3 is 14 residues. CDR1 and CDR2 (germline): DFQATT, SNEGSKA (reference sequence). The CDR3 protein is CSARDRGFVDTQYF. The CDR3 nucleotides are TGCAGTGCTAGGGACAGGGGATTCGTTGATACGCAGTATTTT.

CDR3 sequence: CASSFTGVPEQFF. The CDR3 nucleotides read TGTGCCAGCAGTTTTACGGGTGTTCCTGAGCAGTTCTTC. V and J are TRBV28 and TRBJ2-1; no firm D call. The CDR3 totals 13 residues. V lost 3 bases and J 9 bases, leaving 12 bases between the germline ends. Germline V gene sequence: CDR1 MDHEN, CDR2 SYDVKM.

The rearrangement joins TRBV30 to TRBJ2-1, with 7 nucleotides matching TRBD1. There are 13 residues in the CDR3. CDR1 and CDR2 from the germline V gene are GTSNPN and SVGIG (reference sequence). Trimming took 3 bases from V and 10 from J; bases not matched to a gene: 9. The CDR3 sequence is CAWSPGQSKEQFF. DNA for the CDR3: TGTGCCTGGAGCCCGGGACAGAGCAAGGAGCAGTTCTTC.

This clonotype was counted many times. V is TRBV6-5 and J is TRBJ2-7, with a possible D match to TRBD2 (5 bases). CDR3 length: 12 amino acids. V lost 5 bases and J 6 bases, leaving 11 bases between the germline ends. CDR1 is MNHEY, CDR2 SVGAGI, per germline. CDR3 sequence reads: CASSLAGSEQYF. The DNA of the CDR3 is TGTGCCAGCAGTCTCGCGGGCTCCGAGCAGTACTTC.

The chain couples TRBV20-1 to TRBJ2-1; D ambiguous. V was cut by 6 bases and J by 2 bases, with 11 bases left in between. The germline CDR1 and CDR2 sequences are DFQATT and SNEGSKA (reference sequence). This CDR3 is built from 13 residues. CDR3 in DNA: TGCAGTGCATCCAGACCTCCCTACAATGAGCAGTTCTTC. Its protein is CSASRPPYNEQFF.

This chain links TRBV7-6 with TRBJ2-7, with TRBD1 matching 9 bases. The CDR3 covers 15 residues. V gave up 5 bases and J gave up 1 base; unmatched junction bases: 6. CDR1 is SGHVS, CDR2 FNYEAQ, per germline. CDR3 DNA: TGTGCCAGCAGCCCCGGGACAGGGTTTTCCTACGAGCAGTACTTC. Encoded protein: CASSPGTGFSYEQYF.

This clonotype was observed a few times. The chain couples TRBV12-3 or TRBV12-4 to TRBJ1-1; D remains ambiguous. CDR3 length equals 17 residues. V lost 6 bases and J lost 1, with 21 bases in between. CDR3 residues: CASSLATVVGWNTEAFF. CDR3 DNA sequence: TGTGCCAGCAGCCTAGCCACAGTGGTCGGCTGGAACACTGAAGCTTTCTTT.

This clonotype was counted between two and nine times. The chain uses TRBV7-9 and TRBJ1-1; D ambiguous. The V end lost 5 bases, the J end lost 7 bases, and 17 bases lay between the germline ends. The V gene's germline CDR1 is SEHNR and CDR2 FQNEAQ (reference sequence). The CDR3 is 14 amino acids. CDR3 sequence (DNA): TGTGCCAGCAGCGCCGTCCCAGGAAAGAATGAAGCTTTCTTT. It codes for CASSAVPGKNEAFF. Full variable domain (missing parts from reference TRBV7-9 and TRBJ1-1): DTGVSQNPRHKITKRGQNVTFRCDPISEHNRLYWYRQTLGQGPEFLTYFQNEAQLEKSRLLSDRFSAERPKGSFSTLEIQRTEQGDSAMYLCASSAVPGKNEAFFGQGTRLTVV.

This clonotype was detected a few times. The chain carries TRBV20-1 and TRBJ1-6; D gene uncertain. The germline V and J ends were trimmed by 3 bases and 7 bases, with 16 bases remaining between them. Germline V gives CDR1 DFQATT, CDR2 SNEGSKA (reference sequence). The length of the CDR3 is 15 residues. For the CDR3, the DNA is TGCAGTGCTAGGGGAGCGGTAGTCTTGAATTCACCCCTCCACTTT. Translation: CSARGAVVLNSPLHF.

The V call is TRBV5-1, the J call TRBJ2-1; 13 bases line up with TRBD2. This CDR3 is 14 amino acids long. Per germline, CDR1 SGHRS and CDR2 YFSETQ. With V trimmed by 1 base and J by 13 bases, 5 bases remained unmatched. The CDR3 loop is CASSLITSGGVQFF. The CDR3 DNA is TGCGCCAGCAGCTTGATAACTAGCGGGGGGGTTCAGTTCTTC.

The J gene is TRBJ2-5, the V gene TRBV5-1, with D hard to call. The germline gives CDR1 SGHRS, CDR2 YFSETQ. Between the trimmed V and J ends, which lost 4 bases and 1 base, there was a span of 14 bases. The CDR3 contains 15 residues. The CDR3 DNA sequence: TGCGCCAGCAGCCCCCCGGACGGCCCCCAAGAGACCCAGTACTTC. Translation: CASSPPDGPQETQYF.

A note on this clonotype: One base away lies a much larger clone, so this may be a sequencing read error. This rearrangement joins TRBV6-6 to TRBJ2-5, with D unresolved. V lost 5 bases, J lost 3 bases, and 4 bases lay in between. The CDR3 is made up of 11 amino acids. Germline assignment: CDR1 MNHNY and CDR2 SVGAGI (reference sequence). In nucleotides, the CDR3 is TGTGCCAGCAGTGTCGAAGAGACCCAGTACTTC. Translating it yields CASSVEETQYF.